These 28 T cell receptor beta chains came from one sample sequenced in a study of siplizumab effects on memory and regulatory T cells. Produced via immunoSEQ multiplex PCR; TCRdb's table is partial and in-frame only. The sample comprises some 110,000 clones, about 93% of which are singletons, and less than 0.35% rests with the top ten. The specimen was CD4+ T cells sorted from blood. Receptor source: a human donor in good health.

This rearrangement joins TRBV29-1 to TRBJ1-2, with 9 bases that match TRBD1. CDR1 SQVTM and CDR2 ANQGSEA come from the germline V gene. With V trimmed by 1 base and J by 6 bases, 3 bases remained unmatched. The length of the CDR3 is 13 residues. Here the CDR3 reads CSVEANRGHGYTF. For the CDR3, the DNA is TGCAGCGTTGAAGCAAACAGGGGGCATGGCTACACCTTC.

The V and J genes are TRBV6-4 and TRBJ1-1; D ambiguous. Trimming took 4 bases from V and 6 from J, leaving 12 bases between them. Germline V CDR1 and CDR2: MRHNA, SNTAGT. The CDR3 has 13 amino acids. The CDR3 DNA reads TGTGCCAGCAGTGGGCATAGCGGCGCTGAAGCTTTCTTT. Amino acids: CASSGHSGAEAFF.

The CDR3 sequence is CASTPGENPQETQYF. The CDR3 nucleotides read TGCGCCAGCACCCCGGGGGAGAACCCACAAGAGACCCAGTACTTC. V usage is TRBV5-1 and J usage is TRBJ2-5; D possibly corresponds to TRBD2 (6 bases). Germline V gene lookup returns CDR1 SGHRS and CDR2 YFSETQ. The CDR3 runs 15 residues. The V end lost 6 bases, the J end lost 2 bases, and 17 bases lay between the germline ends. The full variable domain, its missing parts supplied by reference TRBV5-1 and TRBJ2-5, is KAGVTQTPRYLIKTRGQQVTLSCSPISGHRSVSWYQQTPGQGLQFLFEYFSETQRNKGNFPGRFSGRQFSNSRSEMNVSTLELGDSALYLCASTPGENPQETQYFGPGTRLLVL.

The rearrangement joins TRBV7-9 to TRBJ1-1, with D possibly being TRBD1 (5 bases). V was shortened by 10 bases and J by 6 bases, with 15 bases between the two germline ends. CDR3 size: 12 residues. Per germline, CDR1 SEHNR and CDR2 FQNEAQ (reference sequence). This CDR3 is CATSPGGPEAFF. The CDR3 DNA is TGTGCCACCTCCCCCGGGGGACCTGAAGCTTTCTTT.

In its sample, this clone was seen once. The gene calls are TRBV4-1 and TRBJ2-5; possible D gene TRBD1, 5 bases. Germline assignment: CDR1 MGHRA and CDR2 YSYEKL. CDR3 size: 14 residues. V shed 4 bases and J shed 0 bases, with 9 bases lying between them. CDR3 loop: CASSLDTNQETQYF. CDR3 bases: TGCGCCAGCAGCCTGGACACAAACCAAGAGACCCAGTACTTC.

The V call is TRBV6-5, the J call TRBJ1-1, with D tentatively TRBD1 (6 bases). This CDR3 spans 15 amino acids. Trimming left V 6 bases short and J 1 base short, with 15 bases between. The germline V gene encodes CDR1 MNHEY and CDR2 SVGAGI. The CDR3 reads CASSRNGQPNTEAFF. CDR3 DNA: TGTGCCAGCAGCCGAAATGGACAGCCGAACACTGAAGCTTTCTTT.

The genes are TRBV5-6 and TRBJ1-1; no reliable D call. Trimming cost V 5 bases and J 6 bases, with 14 bases left between them. Germline values: CDR1 SGHDT, CDR2 YYEEEE. The CDR3 is 13 residues long. CDR3 nucleotide sequence: TGTGCCAGCAGACAATACGGTGTCGCTGAAGCTTTCTTT. Amino acid sequence: CASRQYGVAEAFF.

This clone was recorded a few times. This CDR3 is CATKSGMNTEAFF. The DNA of the CDR3 is TGTGCCACCAAGTCGGGCATGAACACTGAAGCTTTCTTT. The chain employs TRBV15 and TRBJ1-1; D is uncertain. V dropped 7 bases and J dropped 0 bases, with 9 bases sitting between them. The CDR3 consists of 13 residues. The germline gives CDR1 LNHNV, CDR2 YYDKDF (reference sequence).

This chain connects TRBV9 to TRBJ2-7; 7 bases map to TRBD1. Germline loops: CDR1 SGDLS, CDR2 YYNGEE. The CDR3 is 14 amino acids. The V gene end was trimmed by 2 bases and the J gene end by 5 bases; junction bases not matched to a gene: 7. CDR3 sequence: CASSVQGESDEQYF. CDR3 coding DNA: TGTGCCAGCAGCGTGCAGGGGGAATCCGACGAGCAGTACTTC.

The V call is TRBV5-1, the J call TRBJ2-1, with 9 bases fitting TRBD1. J gave up 7 bases and V 0 bases, and 5 bases lay outside the gene matches. Germline values: CDR1 SGHRS, CDR2 YFSETQ. This CDR3 has 15 residues. CDR3 sequence (DNA): TGCGCCAGCAGCTTGGAGGGACAGGGTCTGAATGAGCAGTTCTTC. Translating it yields CASSLEGQGLNEQFF.

The chain joins TRBV28 to TRBJ2-3; 12 nucleotides align to TRBD2. In germline, CDR1 is MDHEN, CDR2 SYDVKM. The CDR3 consists of 16 residues. Trimming at V came to 5 bases and at J to 6 bases, leaving 9 bases not matched to a gene. For the CDR3, the DNA is TGTGCCAGCAGTCTAGCGGGGGGGCCGGTTATGGATACGCAGTATTTT. This encodes CASSLAGGPVMDTQYF.

The chain joins TRBV6-1 to TRBJ1-3; no firm D call. The germline gives CDR1 MNHNS, CDR2 SASEGT. V lost 0 bases and J 0 bases, leaving 9 bases between the germline ends. The CDR3 extends over 16 amino acids. The CDR3 loop reads CASSEASGSSGNTIYF. Written as DNA, the CDR3 is TGTGCCAGCAGTGAAGCGTCGGGCAGCTCTGGAAACACCATATATTTT.

Here the CDR3 reads CASSRGCVQSRANVLTF. The CDR3 nucleotides are TGTGCCAGCAGTCGAGGTTGCGTACAAAGTCGGGCCAACGTCCTGACTTTC. This chain connects TRBV5-7 to TRBJ2-6; D ambiguous. TRBV5-7 falls under the ORF class, with uncertain function. Trimming took 5 bases from V and 5 from J, leaving 20 bases between them. The CDR3 loop spans 17 amino acids.

This clone was found once. The chain uses TRBV6-5 and TRBJ1-3, with D tentatively TRBD1 (6 bases). The CDR3 has 13 amino acids. Germline loops: CDR1 MNHEY, CDR2 SVGAGI. With 8 bases removed from V and 4 bases from J, the gap between germline ends came to 12 bases. The CDR3 DNA sequence: TGTGCCAGCGGTACAGGGATAGGAAACACCATATATTTT. This codes for CASGTGIGNTIYF.

V and J are TRBV5-1 and TRBJ1-2; 7 nucleotides agree with TRBD1. This CDR3 region has 17 residues. Germline V gives CDR1 SGHRS, CDR2 YFSETQ. J gave up 1 base and V 0 bases, and 9 bases lay outside the gene matches. The chain's CDR3 is CASSLAAGRGINYGYTF. CDR3 nucleotides: TGCGCCAGCAGCTTGGCCGCAGGCAGGGGGATTAACTATGGCTACACCTTC.

V and J are TRBV19 and TRBJ2-7; D uncertain. Germline CDR1 and CDR2: LNHDA and SQIVND (reference sequence). Trimming took off 3 bases at V and 4 bases at J, with 1 base between the two ends. This CDR3 has 10 residues. The CDR3 sequence is CASSIYEQYF. As DNA, the CDR3 is TGTGCCAGTAGTATTTACGAGCAGTACTTC.

As regards this clone: The junction departs from the called germline gene at one end, perhaps through a read error. V is TRBV19 and J is TRBJ1-1; TRBD1 matches at 7 bases. CDR3 length equals 16 residues. Germline CDR1 reads LNHDA; CDR2 reads SQIVND (reference sequence). The CDR3 coding sequence is TGTGCCAGTAGCCTCGGAGAGGGGGCTTGGAACCCTGAAGCTTTCTTT. It codes for CASSLGEGAWNPEAFF.

The chain employs TRBV30 and TRBJ2-5; D may be TRBD1 (5 bases). CDR3 length equals 14 residues. Trimming stripped 3 bases from V and 5 bases from J, with 16 bases between. CDR1 and CDR2 (germline): GTSNPN, SVGIG (reference sequence). The CDR3 protein is CAWRPRRGAETQYF. In DNA form, the CDR3 reads TGTGCCTGGAGGCCCCGTAGGGGCGCGGAGACCCAGTACTTC.

The chain joins TRBV18 to TRBJ2-2, with TRBD1 identical over 9 bases. The V and J ends lost 3 bases and 1 base, in that order; junction bases with no gene match: 6. Per germline, CDR1 KGHSH and CDR2 LQKENI. CDR3 length equals 17 residues. The CDR3 DNA follows: TGTGCCAGCTCACCGAGAAGGGACAGGGTGAACACCGGGGAGCTGTTTTTT. It encodes CASSPRRDRVNTGELFF. Full variable domain (remainder filled in from reference TRBV18 and TRBJ2-2): NAGVMQNPRHLVRRRGQEARLRCSPMKGHSHVYWYRQLPEEGLKFMVYLQKENIIDESGMPKERFSAEFPKEGPSILRIQQVVRGDSAAYFCASSPRRDRVNTGELFFGEGSRLTVL.

The V and J genes are TRBV11-3 and TRBJ1-1; D unclear. The CDR3 has 15 amino acids. V shed 1 base and J shed 0 bases, with 9 bases lying between them. Looked up from germline, CDR1 is SGHNT and CDR2 is YENEEA. The CDR3 sequence: CASSLGQAMNTEAFF. CDR3 nucleotides: TGTGCCAGCAGCTTAGGGCAGGCCATGAACACTGAAGCTTTCTTT.

This clone was recorded only once. The chain is built from TRBV2 and TRBJ2-3, with 7 bases that match TRBD2. Germline V gene lookup returns CDR1 SNHLY and CDR2 FYNNEI. Trimming took 3 bases from V and 6 from J; bases not matched to a gene: 9. There are 15 residues in the CDR3. The CDR3 protein is CASSDRTRAFDTQYF. The CDR3 region has the DNA TGTGCCAGCAGTGACCGGACTAGAGCCTTCGATACGCAGTATTTT.

The rearrangement links TRBV30 to TRBJ1-3; D is unclear. V dropped 0 bases and J dropped 0 bases, with 12 bases sitting between them. Germline V gene data show CDR1 as GTSNPN and CDR2 as SVGIG (reference sequence). The CDR3 totals 16 residues. The CDR3 DNA sequence: TGTGCCTGGAGTGTACTCGGCAGCTACTCTGGAAACACCATATATTTT. Translated, it gives CAWSVLGSYSGNTIYF.

Notes on this clone: The identical CDR3 is also encoded by other nucleotide sequences in the sample. The genes are TRBV30 and TRBJ1-6; D is possibly TRBD1 (5 bases). The CDR3 sequence is 13 residues long. Germline assignment: CDR1 GTSNPN and CDR2 SVGIG (reference sequence). Trimming took 3 bases from V and 7 from J, leaving 10 bases between them. Here the CDR3 reads CAWSGTGNSPLHF. CDR3 nucleotides: TGTGCCTGGAGCGGGACTGGAAATTCACCCCTCCACTTT.

This clone was detected only a few times. The V gene is TRBV5-1, the J gene TRBJ2-7; a weak D match, TRBD2 (6 bases). Germline V gene sequence: CDR1 SGHRS, CDR2 YFSETQ. Trimming pared 0 bases from V and 5 bases from J, leaving 15 bases between. This CDR3 comprises 15 residues. CDR3 sequence reads: CASSLAGRSSDEQYF. For the CDR3, the DNA is TGCGCCAGCAGCTTGGCGGGGAGGAGCTCGGACGAGCAGTACTTC.

The V gene is TRBV12-5, the J gene TRBJ1-2; TRBD1 is a possible D gene (5 bases). Germline CDR1 is LGHNT and CDR2 is FRNRAP. The ends were cut back, 1 base at V and 2 bases at J, with 11 bases in the middle. This CDR3 has 15 residues. The CDR3 protein is CASGLGQSLNYGYTF. DNA of the CDR3: TGTGCTAGTGGTTTGGGACAGTCCTTAAACTATGGCTACACCTTC.

CDR3 sequence: CASSSRTSGWDTQYF. The CDR3 region has the DNA TGTGCCAGCAGCAGCCGGACTAGCGGGTGGGATACGCAGTATTTT. This rearrangement joins TRBV7-2 to TRBJ2-3; 11 nucleotides line up with TRBD2. Germline-derived CDR1 and CDR2 are SGHTA and FQGNSA. This CDR3 region has 15 residues. Unmatched junction bases numbered 7, after V lost 5 bases and J lost 6 bases.

This clone turned up a few times. The gene calls are TRBV19 and TRBJ1-2; the D is unclear. CDR1 and CDR2 from the germline V gene are LNHDA and SQIVND (reference sequence). The CDR3 is 11 residues long. V lost 6 bases, J lost 4 bases, and 6 bases lay in between. The CDR3 DNA follows: TGTGCCAGTAGCGTAGGCTATGGCTACACCTTC. Translated, it gives CASSVGYGYTF.

The chain combines TRBV7-9 with TRBJ2-7; TRBD1 is a possible D gene (6 bases). The CDR3 is 12 residues long. Per the germline V gene, CDR1 is SEHNR and CDR2 is FQNEAQ (reference sequence). V was clipped by 5 bases and J by 4 bases, with 9 bases between them. The CDR3 bases are TGTGCCAGCAGCGCACAGGGTTACGAGCAGTACTTC. Translation: CASSAQGYEQYF.